The 8 T cell receptor beta chains below come from one sample, sequenced in a study of cytomegalovirus exposure and HLA in healthy donors. The PCR contained 60 Vbeta and 13 Jbeta primers. Sequencing was performed with immunoSEQ multiplex PCR; in TCRdb, only in-frame clones are kept and a portion is missing. This table has approximately 140,000 clones, around 82% appearing once. Material for sequencing was PBMCs. Every receptor here comes from a woman aged 40 to 49 in good health and CMV-seropositive.

The table lists this clone with a count of one. The chain is built from TRBV7-9 and TRBJ1-4, with 7 bases fitting TRBD1. The ends lost 3 bases at V and 5 bases at J; junction bases unmatched: 3. CDR3 length: 14 residues. In germline, CDR1 is SEHNR, CDR2 FQNEAQ (reference sequence). In DNA, the CDR3 is TGTGCCAGCAGCTTTGGGACAGTAAATGAAAAACTGTTTTTT. It translates to CASSFGTVNEKLFF.

This clone was counted between two and nine times. The gene calls are TRBV5-6 and TRBJ2-2, with 11 bases identical to TRBD2. V was clipped by 4 bases and J by 0 bases; unmatched bases: 8. Germline V lookup: CDR1 SGHDT, CDR2 YYEEEE. The CDR3 spans 18 residues. The CDR3 protein is CASSLWTSGPTNTGELFF. The CDR3 DNA reads TGTGCCAGCAGCCTCTGGACTAGCGGGCCCACGAACACCGGGGAGCTGTTTTTT. The full variable domain, its missing parts supplied by reference TRBV5-6 and TRBJ2-2, is DAGVTQSPTHLIKTRGQQVTLRCSPKSGHDTVSWYQQALGQGPQFIFQYYEEEERQRGNFPDRFSGHQFPNYSSELNVNALLLGDSALYLCASSLWTSGPTNTGELFFGEGSRLTVL.

The V and J genes are TRBV19 and TRBJ1-5, with D possibly being TRBD1 (5 bases). CDR1 is LNHDA and CDR2 is SQIVND in the germline V gene (reference sequence). Deletions cut 3 bases from V and 0 bases from J, with 6 bases between. The CDR3 covers 14 residues. The CDR3 DNA reads TGTGCCAGTAGTATCAGGGATAGCAATCAGCCCCAGCATTTT. Protein product: CASSIRDSNQPQHF.

The V gene is TRBV28, the J gene TRBJ1-5; no firm D call. The V end was cut by 3 bases, the J end by 5 bases, with 5 bases between. The CDR3 loop spans 12 amino acids. Germline loops: CDR1 MDHEN, CDR2 SYDVKM. The CDR3 loop is CASSFEDQPQHF. CDR3 coding DNA: TGTGCCAGCAGTTTTGAGGATCAGCCCCAGCATTTT.

This clone appeared a few times. This sequence joins TRBV13 and TRBJ2-1; TRBD2 matches at 10 bases. V dropped 5 bases and J dropped 7; count of bases not matched to a gene: 14. This CDR3 contains 17 residues. The germline V gene has CDR1 PRHDT and CDR2 FYEKMQ (reference sequence). In nucleotides, the CDR3 is TGTGCCAGCAGCACCAGGACTAGCGGAACCCTGGGGAATGAGCAGTTCTTC. This codes for CASSTRTSGTLGNEQFF.

The CDR3 DNA sequence: TGTGCCAGCAGTTACGGTAGCGGGAGGGGGAATGAGCAGTTCTTC. Translation gives CASSYGSGRGNEQFF. The J gene is TRBJ2-1, the V gene TRBV6-5; TRBD2 matches at 11 bases. Trimming took 2 bases from V and 7 from J; bases not matched to a gene: 4. CDR3 size: 15 residues. Germline loops: CDR1 MNHEY, CDR2 SVGAGI.

V gene TRBV14 combines with J gene TRBJ2-2, with a tentative D call TRBD2 (5 bases). The CDR3 has 18 amino acids. The germline CDR1 and CDR2 sequences are SGHDN and FVKESK. V was trimmed by 1 base and J by 8 bases, leaving 23 bases between them. The CDR3, as DNA: TGTGCCAGCAGCCAAGGGCCCTTGTGGCTAGCCCTTACTGGGGAGCTGTTTTTT. Protein: CASSQGPLWLALTGELFF.

The rearrangement joins TRBV7-8 to TRBJ1-5, with D possibly TRBD1 on 6 matching bases. Trimming cost V 4 bases and J 2 bases, with 12 bases left between them. This CDR3 region has 15 residues. Germline V gene lookup returns CDR1 SGHVS and CDR2 FQNEAQ. CDR3: CASSSREGGNQPQHF. The CDR3 bases are TGTGCCAGCAGCTCCCGCGAGGGGGGCAATCAGCCCCAGCATTTT.